The text below deals with one T cell receptor beta chain. From germline, CDR1 is SNHLY and CDR2 FYNNEI. Deletions cut 7 bases from V and 4 bases from J, with 7 bases between. There are 12 residues in the CDR3. The data stem from a study of response to subunit inactivated influenza vaccine. TCRdb ran MiXCR on the RT-PCR reads and lists one entry per CDR3 protein. Of some 500,000 distinct CDR3 sequences detected, approximately 24% appear once; the ten largest clones hold 1.9%. This TCR came from a man over 45 who received an inactivated influenza vaccine. The sequencing here drew on CD4+ T cells sorted from PBMCs, taken around 5 days after vaccination. The chain has TRBV2 and TRBJ1-4; a weak D match, TRBD1 (5 bases). The CDR3 DNA sequence: TGTGCCAGCATAGGGGATAATGAAAAACTGTTTTTT. Its translation: CASIGDNEKLFF.